A single sample gave rise to the 13 T cell receptor beta chains below, sequenced in a study of beta chain features in type 1 diabetes. TCRB transcripts that were expressed got sequenced, as all of the isolated RNA had been reverse transcribed. This table comes from immunoSEQ multiplex PCR, and its TCRdb copy is limited to in-frame clones, with some not included. Of tens of thousands of clones listed, around 50% are singletons. Specimen: Tregs from blood. These receptors came from a woman aged 18 to 35 in good health.

This sequence joins TRBV29-1 and TRBJ1-2, with TRBD1 matching over 12 bases. This CDR3 contains 13 residues. The ends lost 6 bases at V and 7 bases at J; junction bases unmatched: 6. Germline assignment: CDR1 SQVTM and CDR2 ANQGSEA. The CDR3, as DNA: TGCAGCGTGGGGACAGGGGGCGCGGGTGGCTACACCTTC. This sequence encodes CSVGTGGAGGYTF.

This clone turned up a few times. The V gene is TRBV6-5, the J gene TRBJ2-2, with 8 positions matching TRBD1. The germline V gene encodes CDR1 MNHEY and CDR2 SVGAGI. Trimming removed 2 bases from V and 3 bases from J; junction bases left unmatched: 5. CDR3 length: 16 residues. For the CDR3, the DNA is TGTGCCAGCAGTTACCGATGGACAGGGCACACCGGGGAGCTGTTTTTT. Protein product: CASSYRWTGHTGELFF.

The rearrangement links TRBV27 to TRBJ1-1; tentatively, D is TRBD1 (5 bases). The CDR3 contains 15 residues. Trimming removed 5 bases from V and 5 bases from J, with 18 bases in between. Germline V gene lookup returns CDR1 MNHEY and CDR2 SMNVEV (reference sequence). CDR3 sequence: CASSPRGVGGTEAFF. CDR3 nucleotide sequence: TGTGCCAGCAGTCCACGGGGGGTTGGTGGGACTGAAGCTTTCTTT.

This clone occurred a few times. V and J are TRBV18 and TRBJ1-1; no clear D. The germline V gene has CDR1 KGHSH and CDR2 LQKENI. Trimming took 1 base from V and 1 from J, leaving 7 bases between them. The CDR3 spans 14 residues. The CDR3 DNA follows: TGTGCCAGCTCACCACTCGGTGGGAACACTGAAGCTTTCTTT. Protein: CASSPLGGNTEAFF.

J is TRBJ2-1 and V is TRBV2; 14 nucleotides agree with TRBD2. Germline values: CDR1 SNHLY, CDR2 FYNNEI. CDR3 length equals 13 residues. The J segment lost 8 bases and the V segment lost 8 bases, leaving 2 bases of the junction unmatched. The CDR3 DNA sequence: TGTGCCAGCGAGGGACTAGCGGGGGATGAGCAGTTCTTC. Amino acid sequence: CASEGLAGDEQFF.

This chain joins TRBV9 and TRBJ2-1; D unresolved. The ends were cut back, 1 base at V and 2 bases at J, with 16 bases in the middle. The CDR3 consists of 17 residues. CDR1 SGDLS and CDR2 YYNGEE come from the germline V gene. The CDR3 region is CASSVISGTTPYNEQFF. Here the CDR3 DNA reads TGTGCCAGCAGCGTAATCTCTGGTACTACCCCCTACAATGAGCAGTTCTTC.

The chain recombines TRBV14 with TRBJ2-7; 7 bases fit TRBD2. The J segment lost 3 bases and the V segment lost 0 bases, leaving 11 bases of the junction unmatched. The CDR3 spans 17 residues. Germline assignment: CDR1 SGHDN and CDR2 FVKESK. CDR3 sequence (DNA): TGTGCCAGCAGCCAAGATAGGGCGGCGGGAGTAATCTACGAGCAGTACTTC. Translation gives CASSQDRAAGVIYEQYF.

The rearrangement joins TRBV5-4 to TRBJ2-1; D is uncertain. The CDR3 totals 17 residues. Trimming removed 4 bases from V and 0 bases from J, with 17 bases in between. Germline V gives CDR1 SGHNT, CDR2 YYREEE (reference sequence). The CDR3 protein is CASSTLHSSISYNEQFF. Here the CDR3 DNA reads TGTGCCAGCAGCACATTACACAGCTCGATCTCCTACAATGAGCAGTTCTTC.

The rearrangement joins TRBV2 to TRBJ1-5, with D perhaps matching TRBD1 (5 bases). CDR1 and CDR2 from the germline V gene are SNHLY and FYNNEI. There are 13 residues in the CDR3. Trimming removed 9 bases from V and 4 bases from J, with 13 bases in between. The CDR3 DNA reads TGTGCCAGTGAGTTTCAGGGTAATCAGCCCCAGCATTTT. This sequence encodes CASEFQGNQPQHF.

The gene calls are TRBV2 and TRBJ1-5; perhaps TRBD1 as D (5 bases). Germline CDR1 SNHLY, CDR2 FYNNEI. This CDR3 has 12 residues. Trimming removed 4 bases at V and 4 bases at J, with 5 bases between. The CDR3 nucleotides read TGTGCCAGCAGTGCAGGGAATCAGCCCCAGCATTTT. Its protein is CASSAGNQPQHF. The full variable domain, with the rest looked up from reference TRBV2 and TRBJ1-5, is EPEVTQTPSHQVTQMGQEVILRCVPISNHLYFYWYRQILGQKVEFLVSFYNNEISEKSEIFDDQFSVERPDGSNFTLKIRSTKLEDSAMYFCASSAGNQPQHFGDGTRLSIL.

This clone was counted a few times. The same CDR3 is also encoded by other DNA sequences in this sample. The V gene is TRBV29-1, the J gene TRBJ1-1; 10 nucleotides align to TRBD1. The J segment lost 4 bases and the V segment lost 7 bases, leaving 12 bases of the junction unmatched. From germline, CDR1 is SQVTM and CDR2 ANQGSEA. There are 15 residues in the CDR3. In DNA form, the CDR3 reads TGCAGCGGACGAAGACAGGGGGCGCGGGGCACTGAAGCTTTCTTT. Its translation: CSGRRQGARGTEAFF.

The rearrangement links TRBV6-5 to TRBJ2-5; 8 bases are shared with TRBD1. The CDR3 runs to 12 residues. CDR1 and CDR2 from the germline V gene are MNHEY and SVGAGI. V shed 5 bases and J 7 bases; nucleotides not matched to a gene: 3. This CDR3 reads CASSRDRRTQYF. CDR3 DNA sequence: TGTGCCAGCAGTCGGGACAGGAGGACCCAGTACTTC.

A few counts support this clone. The chain joins TRBV19 to TRBJ1-5; 9 nucleotides line up with TRBD1. The CDR3 runs to 13 residues. Losses at the gene ends were 10 bases for V and 6 bases for J; bases not matched to a gene: 7. Germline values: CDR1 LNHDA, CDR2 SQIVND (reference sequence). CDR3 in DNA: TGTGCCACGGGACAGGGACTCAGTCAGCCCCAGCATTTT. As protein: CATGQGLSQPQHF.